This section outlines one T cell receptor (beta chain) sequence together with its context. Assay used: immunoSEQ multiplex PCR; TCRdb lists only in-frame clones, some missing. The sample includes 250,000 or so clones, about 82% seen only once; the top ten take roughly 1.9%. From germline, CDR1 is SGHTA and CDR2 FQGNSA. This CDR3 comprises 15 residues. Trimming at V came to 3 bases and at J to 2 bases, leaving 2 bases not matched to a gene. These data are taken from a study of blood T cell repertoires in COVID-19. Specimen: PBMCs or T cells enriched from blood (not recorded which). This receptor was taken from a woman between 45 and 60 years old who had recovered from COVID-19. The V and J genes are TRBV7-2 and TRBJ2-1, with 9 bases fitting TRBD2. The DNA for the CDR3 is TGTGCCAGCAGCTTTAGCGGGGGTACCTACAATGAGCAGTTCTTC. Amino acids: CASSFSGGTYNEQFF.